Each of the 32 T cell receptor beta chains below was sequenced from the same sample in a study of tumor-infiltrating lymphocytes in primary liver carcinoma. The blood RNA (from unsorted whole blood) was obtained, and germline DNA was also extracted. The template, 450 to 650 ng total RNA, yielded TCR beta cDNA made with a constant-region primer. Three nested multiplex PCR rounds, a slightly modified ARM-PCR method, built the TCR beta libraries. With TRBV1-TRBV30 forward primers and a C-beta reverse primer, the first two PCR rounds were run for about 10 cycles each. TCRdb itself ran the multiplex PCR reads through MiXCR, one entry per CDR3 protein. Among approximately 330,000 distinct CDR3 sequences listed, about 61% were seen once. The sequenced material came from peripheral blood. The receptors stem from a man aged 35 to 55 with primary liver carcinoma and hepatitis B virus infection.

This clonotype was seen at least ten times. The chain has TRBV7-9 and TRBJ2-1; a weak D match, TRBD2 (6 bases). In germline, CDR1 is SEHNR, CDR2 FQNEAQ (reference sequence). The V end was cut by 3 bases, the J end by 9 bases, with 15 bases between. This CDR3 comprises 14 residues. CDR3 amino acids: CASSFPGTSREQFF. The CDR3 region has the DNA TGTGCCAGCAGCTTCCCGGGGACTTCTCGTGAGCAGTTCTTC.

This sequence joins TRBV6-2 or TRBV6-3 and TRBJ2-2; tentative D call: TRBD2 (5 bases). CDR3 length equals 20 residues. Germline CDR1 reads MNHEY; CDR2 reads SVGEGT. The ends were cut back, 2 bases at V and 2 bases at J, with 24 bases in the middle. The CDR3 loop is CASSYRVSETRYPNTGELFF. Written as DNA, the CDR3 is TGTGCCAGCAGTTACAGAGTTTCGGAAACTAGATATCCCAACACCGGGGAGCTGTTTTTT.

A note on this clonotype: A much larger clone lies one base from this, so it may be a read error. The CDR3 region has the DNA TGTGCCAGCAGCCAAGGGGCAATGGGAGTTGAGCAGTACTTC. This sequence encodes CASSQGAMGVEQYF. This chain connects TRBV11-2 to TRBJ2-7; D tentatively reads TRBD1 or TRBD2 (5 bases each). CDR1 is SGHAT and CDR2 is FQNNGV in the germline V gene. V was shortened by 5 bases and J by 7 bases, with 18 bases between the two germline ends. CDR3 length: 14 residues.

The chain carries TRBV30 and TRBJ2-7, with 8 nucleotides matching TRBD1. This CDR3 region has 14 residues. CDR1 and CDR2 (germline): GTSNPN, SVGIG (reference sequence). V dropped 3 bases and J dropped 5; count of bases not matched to a gene: 9. The CDR3 loop reads CAWSLGTGPNEQYF. For the CDR3, the DNA is TGTGCCTGGAGCCTCGGGACAGGACCCAACGAGCAGTACTTC.

Regarding this clonotype: At one end the junction does not follow the germline gene, possibly because of a read error. The rearrangement uses TRBV5-6 and TRBJ2-7; the match to TRBD2 covers 13 bases. The CDR3 contains 15 residues. The germline V gene encodes CDR1 SGHDT and CDR2 YYEEEE. CDR3 in DNA: TGTGCCCGCAGCTCACTAGCGGGAGGGCCCTACGAGCAGTACTTC. This sequence encodes CARSSLAGGPYEQYF.

This clonotype was counted between two and nine times. Relative to the germline gene, one junction end is altered; a read error may explain this. This chain links TRBV29-1 with TRBJ2-1; possible D gene TRBD1, 7 bases. Germline V lookup: CDR1 SQVTM, CDR2 ANQGSEA. The CDR3 length is 12 residues. CDR3 DNA sequence: TGCAGCCTCCGACAGGGAGGCAATGAGCGGCTCTTC. Its protein product is CSLRQGGNERLF.

Worth noting for this clonotype: At one of its ends the junction is not consistent with the germline gene, which may arise from a read error. The chain carries TRBV7-9 and TRBJ2-5; a weak D match, TRBD2 (6 bases). This CDR3 comprises 14 residues. Germline V gene data show CDR1 as SEHNR and CDR2 as FQNEAQ (reference sequence). The CDR3 here is CDSSFGSGGETQYF. The DNA of the CDR3 is TGTGACAGCAGCTTCGGGTCCGGCGGGGAGACACAGTACTTC.

Note on this clonotype: The conserved phenylalanine or tryptophan normally closing the CDR3 is absent here, so this likely arose from a read error. The chain has TRBV11-1 and TRBJ2-1; D assignment may be TRBD1 or TRBD2 (5 bases each). CDR1 and CDR2 from the germline V gene are SGHAT and FQDESV (reference sequence). The V end was cut by 4 bases, the J end by 10 bases, with 14 bases between. The CDR3 is 13 residues long. The CDR3 DNA follows: TGTGCCAGCAGCTCGGGACCATTATTGGAGCAGTTCTCC. As protein: CASSSGPLLEQFS.

This chain connects TRBV19 to TRBJ2-1, with TRBD2 identical over 7 bases. V gave up 5 bases and J gave up 9 bases; unmatched junction bases: 13. This CDR3 is 15 amino acids long. The germline V gene encodes CDR1 LNHDA and CDR2 SQIVND (reference sequence). In DNA form, the CDR3 reads TGTGCCAGTAGTGTCGACTTCGGGGGAGGGACTGAGCAGTTCTTC. Translated, it gives CASSVDFGGGTEQFF.

This clonotype was observed a few times. This sequence joins TRBV28 and TRBJ1-5, with D perhaps matching TRBD1 (5 bases). This CDR3 is built from 15 residues. In germline, CDR1 is MDHEN, CDR2 SYDVKM. Trimming left V 5 bases short and J 5 bases short, with 16 bases between. The CDR3 reads CASSLQGFDDQPQHF. DNA for the CDR3: TGTGCCAGCAGTCTCCAGGGTTTTGATGATCAGCCCCAGCATTTT.

As for this clonotype: One junction end disagrees with the germline gene, perhaps due to a read error. The J gene is TRBJ2-7, the V gene TRBV6-5; 10 bases are a match to TRBD2. The germline CDR1 and CDR2 sequences are MNHEY and SVGAGI. The CDR3 totals 17 residues. CDR3 sequence: CAGSRQPGLARSYEQYF. The CDR3 region has the DNA TGTGCCGGCAGCCGACAGCCGGGACTAGCGAGAAGCTACGAGCAGTACTTC.

This chain uses TRBV11-3 with TRBJ2-3, with D perhaps TRBD1 or TRBD2 (5 bases each). V was shortened by 9 bases and J by 2 bases, with 18 bases between the two germline ends. Germline V gene sequence: CDR1 SGHNT, CDR2 YENEEA. The CDR3 runs 15 residues. Here the CDR3 reads CASSVQGGPTDTQYF. The CDR3 coding sequence is TGTGCCAGTAGCGTGCAGGGTGGCCCCACAGATACGCAGTATTTT.

This clonotype was found many times. Mismatch with germline at one junction end may stem from a read error. V gene TRBV4-1 combines with J gene TRBJ2-2; weak D call: TRBD2 (5 bases). Germline CDR1 MGHRA, CDR2 YSYEKL. This CDR3 is 14 amino acids long. CDR3 sequence reads: CASSQGGNAGELFF. As DNA, the CDR3 is TGCGCCAGCAGCCAAGGAGGGAACGCCGGGGAGCTGTTTTTT.

V gene TRBV4-1 combines with J gene TRBJ2-1; 9 nucleotides align to TRBD2. The V gene's germline CDR1 is MGHRA and CDR2 YSYEKL. V lost 1 base to trimming and J lost 9 bases; unmatched junction nucleotides: 13. The CDR3 consists of 17 residues. CDR3 sequence: CASSQAVQASGTTEQFF. Here the CDR3 DNA reads TGCGCCAGCAGCCAAGCGGTCCAGGCTAGCGGGACGACTGAGCAGTTCTTC.

This clonotype was found a few times. The chain joins TRBV10-3 to TRBJ2-2, with D uncertain. Trimming pared 4 bases from V and 2 bases from J, leaving 17 bases between. The germline CDR1 and CDR2 sequences are ENHRY and SYGVKD. The CDR3 extends over 17 amino acids. This CDR3 is CAISAAPTETNTGELFF. In nucleotides, the CDR3 is TGTGCCATCAGTGCTGCCCCGACGGAAACCAACACCGGGGAGCTGTTTTTT.

Comment on this clonotype: A single base separates this from a much larger clone, so it may be a read error. The chain uses TRBV28 and TRBJ1-2; 9 nucleotides align to TRBD1. The CDR3 is 14 residues long. Germline CDR1 MDHEN, CDR2 SYDVKM. The CDR3 nucleotides are TGTGCCAGCAGTTTAGGAGGGACAGGGTATGACTACACCTTC. This translates into CASSLGGTGYDYTF.

Turning to this clonotype: This could be a read error, since a much larger clone is one nucleotide away. The V and J genes are TRBV29-1 and TRBJ2-3, with a weak D call TRBD2 (6 bases). This CDR3 comprises 10 residues. The germline V gene encodes CDR1 SQVTM and CDR2 ANQGSEA. V lost 7 bases, J lost 4 bases, and 6 bases lay in between. CDR3 DNA sequence: TGCAGCGCTAGCGCAGATACGCAGTATTTT. Translated: CSASADTQYF.

Concerning this clonotype itself: Possible read error: a much larger clone is one base away. V is TRBV12-3 or TRBV12-4 and J is TRBJ1-1, with a weak D call TRBD1 (5 bases). This CDR3 has 14 amino acids. The CDR3 is CDSSLGGGNTEAFF. The CDR3 DNA follows: TGTGACAGCAGTTTGGGCGGGGGGAACACTGAAGCTTTCTTT.

A note on this clonotype: This may be a read error: a much more frequent sequence differs by one nucleotide. The chain is built from TRBV7-8 and TRBJ1-1, with unresolved D. Deletions cut 3 bases from V and 4 bases from J, with 9 bases between. This CDR3 has 13 amino acids. The germline gives CDR1 SGHVS, CDR2 FQNEAQ. For the CDR3, the DNA is TGTGCCAGCAGCTTGATGACCACCACTGAAGCTTTCTTT. As protein: CASSLMTTTEAFF.

The J gene is TRBJ1-5, the V gene TRBV20-1, with TRBD1 as a possible D gene (5 bases). Trimming took off 6 bases at V and 5 bases at J, with 11 bases between the two ends. Germline assignment: CDR1 DFQATT and CDR2 SNEGSKA (reference sequence). CDR3 length: 12 amino acids. CDR3 sequence (DNA): TGCAGTGCATCCGGGGGTGATCAGCCCCAGCATTTT. Its protein is CSASGGDQPQHF.

This rearrangement joins TRBV11-2 to TRBJ2-3, with D perhaps TRBD2 (5 bases). The ends were cut back, 6 bases at V and 4 bases at J, with 17 bases in the middle. The CDR3 is made up of 15 amino acids. In germline, CDR1 is SGHAT, CDR2 FQNNGV. In DNA form, the CDR3 reads TGTGCCAGCAGTCCGGGATTAGCGATTTCAGATACGCAGTATTTT. Its protein product is CASSPGLAISDTQYF.

The rearrangement links TRBV30 to TRBJ1-4; D perhaps matches TRBD1 (5 bases). V was trimmed by 4 bases and J by 0 bases, leaving 9 bases between them. The germline gives CDR1 GTSNPN, CDR2 SVGIG (reference sequence). CDR3 length: 14 residues. CDR3 protein: CAWNVGATNEKLFF. CDR3 nucleotide sequence: TGTGCCTGGAATGTGGGGGCAACTAATGAAAAACTGTTTTTT.

Turning to this clonotype: An end of the junction differs from the germline gene, which may be a read error. V is TRBV12-5 and J is TRBJ2-5, with 8 bases identical to TRBD2. The CDR3 consists of 19 residues. Germline assignment: CDR1 LGHNT and CDR2 FRNRAP. This CDR3 reads CTSGPRLLRLTSAKETQYF. The DNA for the CDR3 is TGTACTAGTGGTCCCCGTCTTCTCCGGCTGACTAGCGCTAAAGAGACCCAGTACTTC.

The chain carries TRBV6-6 and TRBJ2-1; possibly TRBD2 for D (6 bases). Trimming left V 7 bases short and J 1 base short, with 17 bases between. Germline V gene sequence: CDR1 MNHNY, CDR2 SVGAGI (reference sequence). CDR3 length: 16 residues. The CDR3 region has the DNA TGTGCCAGCACCTCATCGGGAGTCCCTTCCTACAATGAGCAGTTCTTC. Translating it yields CASTSSGVPSYNEQFF.

This chain uses TRBV11-1 with TRBJ1-1; 9 bases align to TRBD1. The CDR3 sequence is 17 residues long. CDR1 is SGHAT, CDR2 FQDESV, per germline (reference sequence). With V trimmed by 5 bases and J by 8 bases, 18 bases remained unmatched. This CDR3 reads CASSLTGGRSGETEAFF. As DNA, the CDR3 is TGTGCCAGCAGCCTAACAGGGGGCCGGTCGGGAGAAACCGAAGCTTTCTTT.

The V call is TRBV10-3, the J call TRBJ1-1, with 8 bases matching TRBD1. Germline trimming cut 7 bases from V and 2 bases from J; bases unmatched to any gene: 6. Per the germline V gene, CDR1 is ENHRY and CDR2 is SYGVKD. The CDR3 is 14 residues long. The CDR3 DNA is TGTGCCATCATGGGGACAGGCCCAAACACTGAAGCTTTCTTT. Protein product: CAIMGTGPNTEAFF.

Many counts were recorded for this clonotype. This chain joins TRBV29-1 and TRBJ2-1; D remains ambiguous. Germline V gene sequence: CDR1 SQVTM, CDR2 ANQGSEA. Between the trimmed V and J ends, which lost 4 bases and 0 bases, there was a span of 16 bases. There are 16 residues in the CDR3. The CDR3 nucleotides read TGCAGCGTTGGCACTTGGAACCATCGCTCCTACAATGAGCAGTTCTTC. It yields the protein CSVGTWNHRSYNEQFF.

The table lists this clonotype with a few counts. The chain carries TRBV5-6 and TRBJ2-7; D uncertain. The CDR3 is 17 amino acids. V shed 0 bases and J shed 3 bases, with 19 bases lying between them. Germline V gene lookup returns CDR1 SGHDT and CDR2 YYEEEE. The CDR3 region is CASSLGELRLTGYEQYF. The CDR3 DNA reads as TGTGCCAGCAGCTTGGGTGAGTTGCGTCTTACGGGCTACGAGCAGTACTTC.

On this clonotype: The missing conserved phenylalanine or tryptophan at the end of this CDR3 makes a read error likely. The gene calls are TRBV5-1 and TRBJ1-5; 7 bases line up with TRBD1. The CDR3 has 15 amino acids. The germline CDR1 and CDR2 sequences are SGHRS and YFSETQ. V was clipped by 3 bases and J by 2 bases; unmatched bases: 5. The CDR3 nucleotides read TGCGCCAGCAGCTCGACAGGGATAGGCAATCAGCCCCAGCATTTA. Translating it yields CASSSTGIGNQPQHL.

Of note for this clonotype: A much larger clonotype is one base distant, so this may be a read error. The chain uses TRBV4-1 and TRBJ1-2; the match to TRBD1 covers 10 bases. The CDR3 runs 16 residues. Germline CDR1 reads MGHRA; CDR2 reads YSYEKL. The CDR3 DNA reads TGCGCCACCAGCCAAGAAGGGACAGGGGCTAACTATGGCTACACCTTC. Its translation is CATSQEGTGANYGYTF.

This sequence joins TRBV28 and TRBJ2-2, with unresolved D. V dropped 1 base and J dropped 9 bases, with 9 bases sitting between them. Germline CDR1 MDHEN, CDR2 SYDVKM. This CDR3 spans 13 amino acids. The DNA of the CDR3 is TGTGCCAGCAGTTTATTAAACGGGCGGGAGCTGTTTTTT. Translation gives CASSLLNGRELFF.

In the case of this clonotype: One end of the junction does not line up with germline, which may come from a read error. The chain employs TRBV2 and TRBJ2-1; TRBD2 is a possible D gene (6 bases). CDR1 and CDR2 (germline): SNHLY, FYNNEI. The CDR3 consists of 13 residues. CDR3 sequence (DNA): TGTGCCAGCAATCCCGGGGGTTACAATGAGCAGTCCTTC. It yields the protein CASNPGGYNEQSF.